This TCR beta chain is from a study of control samples from healthy donors and cancer patients. The CDR3 consists of 16 residues. Clones were read by immunoSEQ multiplex PCR, and TCRdb kept only the in-frame ones, dropping some. The sample gives tens of thousands of clones, 75% to 95% of which show up once; over 3% is in the top ten. Sequences were obtained from blood. The receptor was derived from a woman between 18 and 30 years old in good health. The chain has TRBV21-1 and TRBJ2-3. TRBV21-1 is an annotated pseudogene. The CDR3 protein is CASTLDGTPYLDTQYF. DNA of the CDR3: TGTGCCAGCACCCTGGATGGGACGCCTTATTTGGATACGCAGTATTTT.